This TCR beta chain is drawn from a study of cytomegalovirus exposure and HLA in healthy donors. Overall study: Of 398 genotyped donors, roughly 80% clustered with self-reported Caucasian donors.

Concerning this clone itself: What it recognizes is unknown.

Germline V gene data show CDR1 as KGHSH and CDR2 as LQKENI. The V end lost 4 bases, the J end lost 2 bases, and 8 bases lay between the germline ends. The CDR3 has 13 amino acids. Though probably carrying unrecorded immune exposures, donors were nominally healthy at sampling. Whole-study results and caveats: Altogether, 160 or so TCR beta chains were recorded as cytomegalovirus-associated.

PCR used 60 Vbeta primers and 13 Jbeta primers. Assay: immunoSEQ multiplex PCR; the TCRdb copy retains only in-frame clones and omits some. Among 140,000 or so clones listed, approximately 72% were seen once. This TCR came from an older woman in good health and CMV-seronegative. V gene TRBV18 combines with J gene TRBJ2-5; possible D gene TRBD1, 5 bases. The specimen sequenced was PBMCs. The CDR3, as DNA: TGTGCCAGCTCACACGACAGACAAGAGACCCAGTACTTC. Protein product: CASSHDRQETQYF.